Below are 32 T cell receptor beta chains sequenced from a single sample in a study of blood T cell repertoires in COVID-19. Clones were sequenced by immunoSEQ multiplex PCR, and TCRdb holds only the in-frame ones, with some missing. This table has around 300,000 clones, roughly 91% appearing once. Sequencing used peripheral blood. Every receptor here comes from a man aged 50 to 60 with active or convalescent COVID-19.

This chain links TRBV10-3 with TRBJ1-1; D gene ambiguous. This CDR3 is built from 13 residues. Trimming pared 0 bases from V and 1 base from J, leaving 3 bases between. CDR1 is ENHRY, CDR2 SYGVKD, per germline. CDR3 amino acids: CAISESRNTEAFF. CDR3 DNA: TGTGCCATCAGTGAGTCTAGGAACACTGAAGCTTTCTTT.

CDR3 amino acids: CASSPRDRGKEWNTIYF. The CDR3 bases are TGCGCCAGCAGCCCCCGGGACAGGGGCAAGGAGTGGAACACCATATATTTT. The chain links TRBV4-1 to TRBJ1-3; TRBD1 agrees at 10 bases. V was pared by 4 bases and J by 7 bases, with 13 bases of the junction left unmatched. Germline V gene data show CDR1 as MGHRA and CDR2 as YSYEKL. The CDR3 spans 17 residues.

The DNA for the CDR3 is TGTGCCATCAAAACCCAAGAGAGCGAGCAGTACTTC. It specifies CAIKTQESEQYF. The rearrangement joins TRBV10-3 to TRBJ2-7; D uncertain. V gave up 7 bases and J gave up 6 bases, with 13 bases separating them. The CDR3 runs to 12 residues. Germline V CDR1 and CDR2: ENHRY, SYGVKD.

This chain uses TRBV6-6 with TRBJ2-5, with a possible D match to TRBD1 (5 bases). The CDR3 is made up of 13 amino acids. V lost 7 bases and J 2 bases, leaving 11 bases between the germline ends. CDR1 and CDR2 (germline): MNHNY, SVGAGI (reference sequence). Written as DNA, the CDR3 is TGTGCCAGCACCCTGGGGCCACAAGAGACCCAGTACTTC. Translating it yields CASTLGPQETQYF.

CDR3 sequence: CASSPTSGSIFF. DNA of the CDR3: TGTGCCAGCAGCCCGACTAGCGGGAGTATTTTCTTC. The rearrangement joins TRBV6-5 to TRBJ2-1, with 12 bases fitting TRBD2. The germline CDR1 and CDR2 sequences are MNHEY and SVGAGI. The V segment lost 6 bases and the J segment 16 bases; nucleotides outside the gene matches: 7. The CDR3 runs to 12 residues.

The J gene is TRBJ1-1, the V gene TRBV5-5; the D is unclear. The CDR3 loop spans 18 amino acids. Between the trimmed V and J ends, which lost 2 bases and 3 bases, there was a span of 23 bases. Germline CDR1 and CDR2: SGHKS and YYEKEE (reference sequence). CDR3 nucleotide sequence: TGTGCCAGCAGCTTAAAGGTGGCCGGGGAGTGGCGAGACACTGAAGCTTTCTTT. Protein sequence: CASSLKVAGEWRDTEAFF.

The chain recombines TRBV11-3 with TRBJ1-1, with a tentative D call TRBD1 (6 bases). This CDR3 region has 15 residues. Trimming removed 1 base at V and 4 bases at J, with 13 bases between. Germline assignment: CDR1 SGHNT and CDR2 YENEEA. The CDR3 spells CASSLGGGQATEAFF. In nucleotides, the CDR3 is TGTGCCAGCAGCTTAGGCGGGGGCCAAGCCACTGAAGCTTTCTTT.

The rearrangement uses TRBV24-1 and TRBJ2-1; 12 bases map to TRBD2. Germline V gene data show CDR1 as KGHDR and CDR2 as SFDVKD. The CDR3 covers 16 residues. The V and J ends lost 4 bases and 4 bases, in that order; junction bases with no gene match: 4. The chain's CDR3 is CATSDPLAGGYNEQFF. Here the CDR3 DNA reads TGTGCCACCAGTGACCCCCTAGCGGGAGGGTACAATGAGCAGTTCTTC.

This chain connects TRBV9 to TRBJ2-5; D perhaps matches TRBD1 (5 bases). The CDR3 sequence is 13 residues long. Trimming took 0 bases from V and 4 from J, leaving 7 bases between them. Germline CDR1 SGDLS, CDR2 YYNGEE. This chain's CDR3 is CASSVGRVETQYF. Written as DNA, the CDR3 is TGTGCCAGCAGCGTAGGCAGGGTAGAGACCCAGTACTTC.

This chain joins TRBV12-3 or TRBV12-4 and TRBJ1-2, with 7 bases that match TRBD1. The CDR3 is 13 residues long. J gave up 4 bases and V 6 bases, and 5 bases lay outside the gene matches. The CDR3 here is CASRQTGLYGYTF. CDR3 DNA sequence: TGTGCCAGCAGACAGACAGGGCTCTATGGCTACACCTTC.

The rearrangement joins TRBV24-1 to TRBJ2-1; 9 bases align to TRBD1. Germline V lookup: CDR1 KGHDR, CDR2 SFDVKD. V lost 4 bases to trimming and J lost 3 bases; unmatched junction nucleotides: 6. This CDR3 has 16 residues. This chain's CDR3 is CATSDPGTGNYNEQFF. CDR3 nucleotide sequence: TGTGCCACCAGTGACCCAGGGACAGGGAACTACAATGAGCAGTTCTTC.

Written as DNA, the CDR3 is TGTGCCAGCAGCCCTAGCGGGATGGCCTACAATGAGCAGTTCTTC. It specifies CASSPSGMAYNEQFF. V usage is TRBV7-3 and J usage is TRBJ2-1; TRBD2 aligns across 9 bases. Germline V gives CDR1 SGHTA, CDR2 FQGTGA. There are 15 residues in the CDR3. V trimming: 5 bases; J trimming: 2 bases; junction bases outside the gene matches: 4.

In this sample, this clone turned up once. This sequence joins TRBV5-1 and TRBJ2-7; TRBD1 matches 8 bases. Germline V lookup: CDR1 SGHRS, CDR2 YFSETQ. This CDR3 comprises 14 residues. V shed 2 bases, J shed 5 bases, and the junction held 6 bases outside the gene matches. CDR3 in DNA: TGCGCCAGCAGCTTAAGGGACAGGACCCACGAGCAGTACTTC. Translation: CASSLRDRTHEQYF. Based on the CDR3 plus reference TRBV5-1 and TRBJ2-7, the full variable domain is KAGVTQTPRYLIKTRGQQVTLSCSPISGHRSVSWYQQTPGQGLQFLFEYFSETQRNKGNFPGRFSGRQFSNSRSEMNVSTLELGDSALYLCASSLRDRTHEQYFGPGTRLTVT.

This clone was counted a single time. This CDR3 is also generated by other DNA sequences in the sample. The chain is built from TRBV7-3 and TRBJ2-1; 10 bases are a match to TRBD2. CDR1 is SGHTA and CDR2 is FQGTGA in the germline V gene. The CDR3 covers 14 residues. Trimming took 2 bases from V and 7 from J; bases not matched to a gene: 2. This CDR3 is CASSLGTSVNEQFF. The CDR3 DNA sequence: TGTGCCAGCAGCTTAGGGACTAGCGTAAATGAGCAGTTCTTC. Filled out from reference TRBV7-3 and TRBJ2-1, the complete variable domain reads GAGVSQTPSNKVTEKGKYVELRCDPISGHTALYWYRQSLGQGPEFLIYFQGTGAADDSGLPNDRFFAVRPEGSVSTLKIQRTERGDSAVYLCASSLGTSVNEQFFGPGTRLTVL.

V is TRBV7-9 and J is TRBJ2-1; 10 bases map to TRBD2. Trimming took 5 bases from V and 7 from J; bases not matched to a gene: 8. Germline-derived CDR1 and CDR2 are SEHNR and FQNEAQ (reference sequence). The CDR3 totals 15 residues. CDR3 amino acids: CASSPPGLATNEQFF. The DNA for the CDR3 is TGTGCCAGCAGCCCCCCGGGACTAGCGACTAATGAGCAGTTCTTC. Looking up the rest from reference TRBV7-9 and TRBJ2-1 gives the full variable domain: DTGVSQNPRHKITKRGQNVTFRCDPISEHNRLYWYRQTLGQGPEFLTYFQNEAQLEKSRLLSDRFSAERPKGSFSTLEIQRTEQGDSAMYLCASSPPGLATNEQFFGPGTRLTVL.

The genes are TRBV10-3 and TRBJ2-5, with D possibly being TRBD1 (6 bases). This CDR3 has 17 amino acids. Germline-derived CDR1 and CDR2 are ENHRY and SYGVKD. With 0 bases removed from V and 1 base from J, the gap between germline ends came to 15 bases. Here the CDR3 DNA reads TGTGCCATCAGTGAGTCGGTTGGGGGCGCTGGCCAAGAGACCCAGTACTTC. Its protein product is CAISESVGGAGQETQYF.

The gene calls are TRBV6-5 and TRBJ2-5; TRBD1 agrees at 11 bases. The V and J ends lost 2 bases and 4 bases, in that order; junction bases with no gene match: 6. The CDR3 has 16 amino acids. Germline CDR1 reads MNHEY; CDR2 reads SVGAGI. The DNA of the CDR3 is TGTGCCAGCAGTTACCCACGGACAGGGGGCTTAGAGACCCAGTACTTC. Encoded protein: CASSYPRTGGLETQYF.

The rearrangement links TRBV20-1 to TRBJ2-7; D uncertain. This CDR3 spans 11 amino acids. CDR1 is DFQATT and CDR2 is SNEGSKA in the germline V gene (reference sequence). Trimming took 5 bases from V and 5 from J, leaving 10 bases between them. The CDR3 loop is CSAPGANEQYF. The CDR3 DNA reads as TGCAGTGCTCCCGGTGCCAACGAGCAGTACTTC.

The V call is TRBV7-9, the J call TRBJ1-2; possibly TRBD1 for D (6 bases). The CDR3 contains 14 residues. Germline V CDR1 and CDR2: SEHNR, FQNEAQ (reference sequence). V lost 2 bases and J lost 5, with 12 bases in between. CDR3 in DNA: TGTGCCAGCAGCTTAACAGGGATTATATATGGCTACACCTTC. Protein product: CASSLTGIIYGYTF.

As regards this clone: The sample carries other DNA sequences with the same CDR3. The chain employs TRBV30 and TRBJ2-1, with a possible D match to TRBD1 (6 bases). The CDR3 sequence is 14 residues long. Germline loops: CDR1 GTSNPN, CDR2 SVGIG (reference sequence). V lost 2 bases, J lost 0 bases, and 8 bases lay in between. CDR3 DNA: TGTGCCTGGAGTAGGGGGAGCTCCTACAATGAGCAGTTCTTC. Encoded protein: CAWSRGSSYNEQFF.

This CDR3 is CASSQGATADTQYF. For the CDR3, the DNA is TGTGCCAGCAGCCAAGGGGCCACAGCAGATACGCAGTATTTT. V gene TRBV3-1 (or the pseudogene TRBV3-2) combines with J gene TRBJ2-3; D gene uncertain. The CDR3 is 14 residues long. Germline CDR1 reads LGHDT; CDR2 reads YNNKEL (reference sequence). With 1 base removed from V and 4 bases from J, the gap between germline ends came to 9 bases.

As DNA, the CDR3 is TGCGCCAGCACCGAAGGGAACAGCGGGGGGATCTATGAGCAGTTCTTC. This gives the protein CASTEGNSGGIYEQFF. The rearrangement joins TRBV5-1 to TRBJ2-1; 9 bases align to TRBD2. The germline gives CDR1 SGHRS, CDR2 YFSETQ. The CDR3 length is 16 residues. J lost 8 bases, V lost 6 bases, and 15 bases had no gene match. The whole variable domain, remainder taken from reference TRBV5-1 and TRBJ2-1, is KAGVTQTPRYLIKTRGQQVTLSCSPISGHRSVSWYQQTPGQGLQFLFEYFSETQRNKGNFPGRFSGRQFSNSRSEMNVSTLELGDSALYLCASTEGNSGGIYEQFFGPGTRLTVL.

V gene TRBV24-1 combines with J gene TRBJ2-3, with TRBD1 matching 8 bases. Per germline, CDR1 KGHDR and CDR2 SFDVKD. This CDR3 contains 15 residues. Trimming cost V 5 bases and J 2 bases; bases outside gene matches: 5. CDR3 bases: TGTGCCACCAGTGCCGGACAGGGACCCACAGATACGCAGTATTTT. Protein product: CATSAGQGPTDTQYF.

The rearrangement links TRBV3-1 (or the pseudogene TRBV3-2) to TRBJ2-7; TRBD2 matches at 8 bases. The CDR3 has 16 amino acids. The V and J ends lost 1 base and 2 bases, in that order; junction bases with no gene match: 7. Germline V gene lookup returns CDR1 LGHDT and CDR2 YNNKEL (reference sequence). The CDR3 sequence is CASSQGAGVDAYEQYF. In nucleotides, the CDR3 is TGTGCCAGCAGCCAAGGAGCGGGAGTCGACGCCTACGAGCAGTACTTC.

J is TRBJ2-3 and V is TRBV6-5, with 7 bases lining up with TRBD1. CDR3 length equals 15 residues. V lost 8 bases and J lost 1; bases outside the gene matches: 9. CDR1 MNHEY and CDR2 SVGAGI come from the germline V gene. CDR3: CASGLTGMGTDTQYF. The DNA for the CDR3 is TGTGCCAGCGGCCTGACAGGGATGGGCACAGATACGCAGTATTTT.

In its sample, this clone was seen once. This chain joins TRBV4-3 and TRBJ2-1, with no clear D. This CDR3 is built from 12 residues. Between the trimmed V and J ends, which lost 2 bases and 9 bases, there was a span of 8 bases. In germline, CDR1 is LGHNA, CDR2 YSLEER. The CDR3 coding sequence is TGCGCCAGCAGCCAACCGTCCGGTGAGCAGTTCTTC. This translates into CASSQPSGEQFF.

As DNA, the CDR3 is TGTGCCAGCAGCTTGGTCCTACGACAGGGGGCGCGGGGTGGCTACACCTTC. Its translation is CASSLVLRQGARGGYTF. This chain links TRBV5-6 with TRBJ1-2; 10 bases line up with TRBD1. The CDR3 contains 17 residues. Trimming removed 0 bases from V and 7 bases from J; junction bases left unmatched: 12. Germline V lookup: CDR1 SGHDT, CDR2 YYEEEE.

The CDR3 DNA is TGTGCCAGCAGTTGGGGGCAGAATAACTATGGCTACACCTTC. Protein: CASSWGQNNYGYTF. V usage is TRBV25-1 and J usage is TRBJ1-2; D is possibly TRBD1 (6 bases). This CDR3 spans 14 amino acids. V lost 5 bases to trimming and J lost 1 base, with 11 bases between them. The germline V gene encodes CDR1 MGHDK and CDR2 SYGVNS.

The chain combines TRBV7-8 with TRBJ2-1; D is unresolved. The germline gives CDR1 SGHVS, CDR2 FQNEAQ. The CDR3 length is 14 residues. Trimming pared 1 base from V and 1 base from J, leaving 5 bases between. The CDR3 here is CASSLVRSYNEQFF. The CDR3 DNA sequence: TGTGCCAGCAGCTTAGTGCGGTCCTACAATGAGCAGTTCTTC. The variable domain in full, with the rest retrieved from reference TRBV7-8 and TRBJ2-1, is GAGVSQSPRYKVAKRGQDVALRCDPISGHVSLFWYQQALGQGPEFLTYFQNEAQLDKSGLPSDRFFAERPEGSVSTLKIQRTQQEDSAVYLCASSLVRSYNEQFFGPGTRLTVL.

The chain combines TRBV30 with TRBJ1-1; D gene uncertain. CDR1 is GTSNPN and CDR2 is SVGIG in the germline V gene (reference sequence). Trimming cost V 2 bases and J 0 bases, with 4 bases left between them. The CDR3 consists of 12 residues. CDR3 sequence: CAWSSMNTEAFF. CDR3 sequence (DNA): TGTGCCTGGAGTAGCATGAACACTGAAGCTTTCTTT.

The V gene is TRBV5-6, the J gene TRBJ2-5; D possibly corresponds to TRBD2 (5 bases). Germline CDR1 reads SGHDT; CDR2 reads YYEEEE. The CDR3 has 13 residues. Trimming pared 5 bases from V and 3 bases from J, leaving 11 bases between. The CDR3 is CASSNRGEETQYF. CDR3 in DNA: TGTGCCAGCAGTAACCGGGGAGAAGAGACCCAGTACTTC.

This clone was seen just once. This chain links TRBV30 with TRBJ1-6; no firm D call. V lost 0 bases to trimming and J lost 6 bases, with 3 bases between them. The germline V gene has CDR1 GTSNPN and CDR2 SVGIG (reference sequence). The CDR3 has 12 residues. CDR3 sequence: CAWSVANSPLHF. The CDR3 coding sequence is TGTGCCTGGAGTGTGGCTAATTCACCCCTCCACTTT.